These T cell receptor beta chains were read from a single sample in a study of cytomegalovirus exposure and HLA in healthy donors. Measured with immunoSEQ multiplex PCR; TCRdb has only the in-frame clones, and not every one. This table holds fewer than 250,000 clones, approximately 82% found once. The source material was PBMCs. These receptors were collected from a woman in her 50s in good health and CMV-seropositive. The CDR3 runs from the conserved cysteine through the conserved F or W. The order of the fields is V gene, D gene, clone size, J gene, CDR3 DNA, CDR3 protein. The D gene is left open where the match is weak. Expanded clones are given a class, and other clones once, few, many or no size at all.

V: TRBV5-1
D: TRBD2
size: -
J: TRBJ2-1
DNA: TGCGCCAGCAGCTCAACCGGGACTAGCGGAGGGGAGAGGAAGTTCTTC
CDR3: CASSSTGTSGGERKFF

V: TRBV7-2
D: -
size: -
J: TRBJ2-2
DNA: TGTGCCAGCAGCTTAGTCCCAGGGAACACCGGGGAGCTGTTTTTT
CDR3: CASSLVPGNTGELFF

V: TRBV5-1
D: -
size: -
J: TRBJ1-3
DNA: TGCGCCAGCAGCTTGATGGCAGGGGTTGGAAACACCATATATTTT
CDR3: CASSLMAGVGNTIYF

V: TRBV5-8
D: TRBD1
size: -
J: TRBJ1-1
DNA: TGTGCCAGCAGCTTCCGTCGACAGGGGGCTGAAGCTTTCTTT
CDR3: CASSFRRQGAEAFF

V: TRBV7-2
D: TRBD2
size: -
J: TRBJ2-5
DNA: TGTGCCAGCAGCCCCCAAGCGGGGGGAGGTGAGACCCAGTACTTC
CDR3: CASSPQAGGGETQYF

V: TRBV5-1
D: -
size: -
J: TRBJ2-2
DNA: TGCGCCAGCAGCTTGGGACACACGAACACCGGGGAGCTGTTTTTT
CDR3: CASSLGHTNTGELFF

V: TRBV19
D: -
size: -
J: TRBJ1-5
DNA: TGTGCCAGTAGTATCCCAGGTAGCGATCAGCCCCAGCATTTT
CDR3: CASSIPGSDQPQHF

V: TRBV7-3
D: -
size: once
J: TRBJ1-6
DNA: TGTGCCAGCAGCCTTCGGGGAAGGACGGCGGAAGAACTTACTTCACCCCTCCACTTT
CDR3: CASSLRGRTAEELTSPLHF

V: TRBV30
D: -
size: -
J: TRBJ1-1
DNA: TGTGCCTGGAGTGACTTGAACACTGAAGCTTTCTTT
CDR3: CAWSDLNTEAFF

V: TRBV6-4
D: TRBD2
size: -
J: TRBJ2-5
DNA: TGTGCCAGCATATGGGAACTAGCGGGGACCCAAGAGACCCAGTACTTC
CDR3: CASIWELAGTQETQYF

V: TRBV7-9
D: -
size: -
J: TRBJ2-5
DNA: TGTGCCAGCAGCTTAGAGGTCGCAGGGAGGCAGACCCAGTACTTC
CDR3: CASSLEVAGRQTQYF

V: TRBV9
D: -
size: -
J: TRBJ2-5
DNA: TGTGCCAGCAGCATCACAGGGTCAGAGACCCAGTACTTC
CDR3: CASSITGSETQYF

V: TRBV18
D: TRBD1
size: -
J: TRBJ1-2
DNA: TGTGCCAGCTCACCACTCGGACAGGTCTATGGCTACACCTTC
CDR3: CASSPLGQVYGYTF

V: TRBV6-6
D: -
size: once
J: TRBJ1-1
DNA: TGTGCCAGCAGTTACCCGGCCGGGGGGGACACTGAAGCTTTCTTT
CDR3: CASSYPAGGDTEAFF

V: TRBV7-3
D: -
size: -
J: TRBJ2-1
DNA: TGTGCCAGCAGCTTAACTAGCGGACCCTACAATGAGCAGTTCTTC
CDR3: CASSLTSGPYNEQFF

V: TRBV7-9
D: TRBD1
size: -
J: TRBJ1-2
DNA: TGTGCCAGCAGCTTAGACGGGACAGGGGGCGCCTCTAACTATGGCTACACCTTC
CDR3: CASSLDGTGGASNYGYTF

V: TRBV5-1
D: TRBD1
size: -
J: TRBJ2-3
DNA: TGCGCCAGCAGCTCGGGACAGAGGACAGATACGCAGTATTTT
CDR3: CASSSGQRTDTQYF

V: TRBV11-2
D: -
size: -
J: TRBJ2-5
DNA: TGTGCCAGCAGCTTTGGAGGGGAAGAGACCCAGTACTTC
CDR3: CASSFGGEETQYF

V: TRBV6-5
D: -
size: -
J: TRBJ1-1
DNA: TGTGCCAGCAGTTACTCCCGGGGTGCGGGCACTGAAGCTTTCTTT
CDR3: CASSYSRGAGTEAFF

V: TRBV29-1
D: TRBD1
size: once
J: TRBJ2-7
DNA: TGCAGCGTGGACGGACAGGGGGAGACCTACGAGCAGTACTTC
CDR3: CSVDGQGETYEQYF

V: TRBV7-9
D: -
size: -
J: TRBJ2-5
DNA: TGTGCCAGCAGCCTCGCCGGAGGGGAGACCCAGTACTTC
CDR3: CASSLAGGETQYF

V: TRBV10-3
D: -
size: -
J: TRBJ2-3
DNA: TGTGCCATCTCGCGTGTGACTAGCACAGATACGCAGTATTTT
CDR3: CAISRVTSTDTQYF

V: TRBV19
D: -
size: -
J: TRBJ1-6
DNA: TGTGCCAGTAGTATAAGGGGCGTGAGCTCCTATAATTCACCCCTCCACTTT
CDR3: CASSIRGVSSYNSPLHF

V: TRBV5-1
D: -
size: few
J: TRBJ1-2
DNA: TGCGCCAGCAGCTTGTTGGTCGGGGGGGCAAGAGGCTACACCTTC
CDR3: CASSLLVGGARGYTF

V: TRBV27
D: -
size: -
J: TRBJ2-3
DNA: TGTGCCAGCAGGCTAGTATGGGGCACAGATACGCAGTATTTT
CDR3: CASRLVWGTDTQYF

V: TRBV4-3
D: TRBD2
size: -
J: TRBJ2-1
DNA: TGCGCCAGCAGCCCACACCCCCCGACTAGCGGGGGGGCTTGGGAGCAGTTCTTC
CDR3: CASSPHPPTSGGAWEQFF

V: TRBV7-9
D: -
size: -
J: TRBJ2-7
DNA: TGTGCCAGCAGCTTAGGACAGGAACTCTACGAGCAGTACTTC
CDR3: CASSLGQELYEQYF

V: TRBV30
D: TRBD1
size: -
J: TRBJ1-5
DNA: TGTGCCTGGAGTGTTAGTACAGGGGGCTATCAGCCCCAGCATTTT
CDR3: CAWSVSTGGYQPQHF

V: TRBV7-7
D: -
size: -
J: TRBJ2-5
DNA: TGTGCCAGCAGCTTAGGTGGGGCGCGGGAGACCCAGTACTTC
CDR3: CASSLGGARETQYF

V: TRBV5-1
D: -
size: -
J: TRBJ2-2
DNA: TGCGCCAGCAGCCTTGGGGGAGGAGTTCGCACCGGGGAGCTGTTTTTT
CDR3: CASSLGGGVRTGELFF

V: TRBV15
D: TRBD2
size: -
J: TRBJ2-7
DNA: TGTGCCACCAGCAGAGTAGCGGGTTCTTACGAGCAGTACTTC
CDR3: CATSRVAGSYEQYF

V: TRBV27
D: TRBD1
size: -
J: TRBJ1-2
DNA: TGTGCCAGCAGTCCACTTGGGACAGGGTATGGCTACACCTTC
CDR3: CASSPLGTGYGYTF

V: TRBV4-3
D: -
size: -
J: TRBJ2-1
DNA: TGCGCCAGCAGCCAAACCTCTACTCGTTACAATGAGCAGTTCTTC
CDR3: CASSQTSTRYNEQFF

V: TRBV13
D: -
size: -
J: TRBJ2-2
DNA: TGTGCCAGCAGCTTAGCCTGGGTAAAGGGAGGCCCCGGGGAGCTGTTTTTT
CDR3: CASSLAWVKGGPGELFF